These T cell receptor beta chains were read from a single sample in a study of identical twins. TCRdb re-analysed the 5' RACE reads in MiXCR, keeping a single row per CDR3 protein. Of about 690,000 distinct CDR3 sequences listed, approximately 6% are singletons. Material: naive T cells sorted from blood. These receptors were taken from a man younger than 35 in good health. Each CDR3 is given with its conserved first and last residue. D genes are given only for firm matches. Size tells how often a clone was seen (once, few, many) or the class of an expanded clone, and some rows leave it out.

TRBV20-1,TRBD2,few,TRBJ2-1,TGCAGTGCTAGAGATAGGTTGAGCGGGAGATTGTATGAGCAGTTCTTC,CSARDRLSGRLYEQFF
TRBV3-1,-,few,TRBJ1-2,TGTGCCAGCAGCCAAGAAGTGGCAGCTATCTATGGCTACACCTTC,CASSQEVAAIYGYTF
TRBV20-1,-,many,TRBJ2-3,TGCAGTGCTAGAGTCGGGGATACGCAGTATTTT,CSARVGDTQYF
TRBV10-3,TRBD1,-,TRBJ1-1,TGTGCCGGACACCGGGACAGGGTAGGATCCGGGAACACTGAAGCTTTCTTT,CAGHRDRVGSGNTEAFF
TRBV24-1,TRBD1,-,TRBJ2-1,TGTGCCACCAGTGATCCGCCGGGACAGGGCAGCAATGAGCAGTTCTTC,CATSDPPGQGSNEQFF
TRBV5-1,-,many,TRBJ1-4,TGCGCCAGCAGCTTGTCCGGACCGCCCCAAGAAAAACTGTTTTTT,CASSLSGPPQEKLFF
TRBV30,-,-,TRBJ1-1,TGTGCCGGGTGGGTGAACACTGAAGCTTTCTTT,CAGWVNTEAFF
TRBV6-5,TRBD1,many,TRBJ1-5,TGTGCCAGCAGTTGGACAGGGGGCGGCCAGCCCCAGCATTTT,CASSWTGGGQPQHF
TRBV5-1,TRBD1,few,TRBJ2-2,TGCGCCAGCAGCTTGGCGGGACAGGGCACCGGGGAGCTGTTTTTT,CASSLAGQGTGELFF
TRBV10-3,-,few,TRBJ2-6,TGTGCCATCAGTGGCACGGGCTCTGGGGCCAACGTCCTGACTTTC,CAISGTGSGANVLTF
TRBV11-2,-,many,TRBJ1-2,TGTGCCAGCAGCCCGGGCCTACTCTATGGCTACACCTTC,CASSPGLLYGYTF
TRBV24-1,-,many,TRBJ2-1,TGTGCCACCAGTGTACCAGGGGGGCACAATGAGCAGTTCTTC,CATSVPGGHNEQFF
TRBV7-9,TRBD2,-,TRBJ2-3,TGTGCCAGCACCCAAACGCCGGGGGAGGGGACAGATACGCAGTATTTT,CASTQTPGEGTDTQYF
TRBV29-1,TRBD1,many,TRBJ1-2,TGCAGCGTTGAAGCCGGACAGGGACACTATGGCTACACCTTC,CSVEAGQGHYGYTF
TRBV2,TRBD2,many,TRBJ2-7,TGTGCCAGCAGTGGACTAGCGGGAGGCTACGAGCAGTACTTC,CASSGLAGGYEQYF
TRBV29-1,TRBD2,many,TRBJ2-1,TGCAGTGTCTCCCGGGAGGGCCTACGTGAGCAGTTCTTC,CSVSREGLREQFF
TRBV25-1,-,many,TRBJ2-2,TGTGCCAGCAGTGTCCTAGCCGGGGAGCTGTTTTTT,CASSVLAGELFF
TRBV7-9,TRBD2,many,TRBJ2-1,TGTGCCAGCAGCTTAGAAGGGACTAGGCTGTTCTTC,CASSLEGTRLFF
TRBV20-1,TRBD2,few,TRBJ2-3,TGCAGTGCTAGGGGGAGACTAGCGGGGATGGAAGATACGCAGTATTTT,CSARGRLAGMEDTQYF
TRBV2,-,many,TRBJ1-4,TGTGCCAGCAGCGTTACACGGGACGGCCCCGAAAAACTGTTTTTT,CASSVTRDGPEKLFF
TRBV12-3/TRBV12-4,TRBD1,many,TRBJ1-1,TGTGCCAGCAATCCAGGGGGCAACACTGAAGCTTTCTTT,CASNPGGNTEAFF
TRBV6-1,TRBD2,-,TRBJ2-1,TGTGCCAGCAGGGGGACTAGCGGGACCTCCTACAATGAGCAGTTCTTC,CASRGTSGTSYNEQFF
TRBV27,TRBD1,many,TRBJ2-1,TGTGCCAGCAGTTCCGGGACAGGGGGATCTGGGGGTTACAATGAGCAGTTCTTC,CASSSGTGGSGGYNEQFF
TRBV7-3,TRBD1,many,TRBJ1-5,TGTGCCAGCAGCATGACAGGGGGAAACAATCAGCCCCAGCATTTT,CASSMTGGNNQPQHF
TRBV7-6,TRBD2,-,TRBJ2-1,TGTGCCAGCAGCTTAGAAAGCGGGAGGGGCGGTGAGCAGTTCTTC,CASSLESGRGGEQFF
TRBV19,-,many,TRBJ1-1,TGTGCCAGTAGTATATCATTCCACAGGAAAATGAACACTGAAGCTTTCTTT,CASSISFHRKMNTEAFF
TRBV6-1,-,-,TRBJ2-1,TGTGCCAGCAGTGAGTCGGGGAAAGGGCGGAGTGAGCAGTTCTTC,CASSESGKGRSEQFF
TRBV7-9,-,once,TRBJ2-1,TGTGCCAGCAGCTCGACAGAAATTAACAATGAGCAGTTCTTC,CASSSTEINNEQFF
TRBV10-3,TRBD2,many,TRBJ2-1,TGTGCCATCAGTGGGTTTAGCGGGACGTCCTACAATGAGCAGTTCTTC,CAISGFSGTSYNEQFF
TRBV6-5,-,many,TRBJ1-1,TGTGCCAGCAGTTACTCCCGGGGTCATGGCGTAGAAGCTTTCTTT,CASSYSRGHGVEAFF
TRBV24-1,-,many,TRBJ2-1,TGTGCCACTCAATTAGGGGGGGCCCACAATGAGCAGTTCTTC,CATQLGGAHNEQFF
TRBV20-1,-,many,TRBJ1-2,TGCAGTGCAGTGAGGGCGGGTGGCTACACCTTC,CSAVRAGGYTF
TRBV3-1,-,many,TRBJ2-5,TGTGCCAGCAGCCAAGAAGGGCGTCAAGAGACCCAGTACTTC,CASSQEGRQETQYF
TRBV12-3/TRBV12-4,-,many,TRBJ2-3,TGTGCCAGCAGTTGGGGGCAGAGCGGCCCAGATACGCAGTATTTT,CASSWGQSGPDTQYF
TRBV20-1,TRBD2,-,TRBJ2-1,TGCAGTGCTAGAGATGCGGGAGCGGGATTCTCCTACAATGAGCAGTTCTTC,CSARDAGAGFSYNEQFF